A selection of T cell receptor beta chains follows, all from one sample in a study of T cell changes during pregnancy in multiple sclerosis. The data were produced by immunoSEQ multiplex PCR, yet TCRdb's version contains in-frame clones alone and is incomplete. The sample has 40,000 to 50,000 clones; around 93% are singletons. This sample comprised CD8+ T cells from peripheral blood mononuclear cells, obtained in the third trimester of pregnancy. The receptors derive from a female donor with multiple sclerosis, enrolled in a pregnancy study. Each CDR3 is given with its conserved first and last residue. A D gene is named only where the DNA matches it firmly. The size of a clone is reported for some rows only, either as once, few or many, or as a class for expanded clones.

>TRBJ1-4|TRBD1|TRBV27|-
TGTGCCAGCAGTTTAGGGACAGGGGGAGAAAAACTGTTTTTT
CASSLGTGGEKLFF
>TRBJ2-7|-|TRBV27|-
TGTGCCAGCAGTCCCACGGGATACGAGCAGTACTTC
CASSPTGYEQYF
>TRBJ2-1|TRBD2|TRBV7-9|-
TGTGCCAGCAGCCCTAAGAGGGGACTAGCGAAAAACAATGAGCAGTTCTTC
CASSPKRGLAKNNEQFF
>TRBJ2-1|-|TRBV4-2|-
TGTGCCAGCAGCCAAGTTCGCGGACTATCCTACAATGAGCAGTTCTTC
CASSQVRGLSYNEQFF
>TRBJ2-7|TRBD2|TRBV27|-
TGTGCCAGCAGTTTAACTAGCGGGAGCTCCGAGCAGTACTTC
CASSLTSGSSEQYF
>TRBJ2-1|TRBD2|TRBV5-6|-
TGTGCCAGCAGCTTGGATTGGCTAGCGGGAGACTACAATGAGCAGTTCTTC
CASSLDWLAGDYNEQFF
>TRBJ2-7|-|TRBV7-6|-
TGTGCCAGCAGCGTACTTCTCGGGGATCACTACGAGCAGTACTTC
CASSVLLGDHYEQYF
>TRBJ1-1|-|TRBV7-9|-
TGTGCCAGCAGCCCGCAGGCTTCCACTGAAGCTTTCTTT
CASSPQASTEAFF
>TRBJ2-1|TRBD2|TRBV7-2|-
TGTGCCAGCCGACCCACGGGACTATCCAACTCCTACAATGAGCAGTTCTTC
CASRPTGLSNSYNEQFF
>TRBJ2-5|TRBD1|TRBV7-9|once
TGTGCCAGCAGGCCTAGGACAGGGGGGGAGACCCAGTACTTC
CASRPRTGGETQYF
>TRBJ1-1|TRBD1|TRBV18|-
TGTGCCAGCTCACCCACCTGGGACAGGGTGAACACTGAAGCTTTCTTT
CASSPTWDRVNTEAFF
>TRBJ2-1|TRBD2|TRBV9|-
TGTGCCAGCAGCGAGTGGGCTAGCGGGGAAAATGAGCAGTTCTTC
CASSEWASGENEQFF
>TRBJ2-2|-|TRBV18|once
TGTGCCAGCTCGTCCCGGGGGAACACCGGGGAGCTGTTTTTT
CASSSRGNTGELFF
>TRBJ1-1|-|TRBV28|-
TGTGCCAGCAGTTTAACCGGGACTGAGAACACTGAAGCTTTCTTT
CASSLTGTENTEAFF
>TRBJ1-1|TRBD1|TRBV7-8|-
TGTGCCAGCAGCTTCTATGGGACAGGGGGTTTCGGTGAAGCTTTCTTT
CASSFYGTGGFGEAFF
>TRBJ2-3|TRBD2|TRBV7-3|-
TGTGCCAGCAGCTTAACCGCGACTAGCGGGAGTAGGACAGATACGCAGTATTTT
CASSLTATSGSRTDTQYF
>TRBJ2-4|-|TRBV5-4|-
TGTGCCAGCAGCTTGGCCGGAGGACTAGCCAAAAACATTCAGTACTTC
CASSLAGGLAKNIQYF
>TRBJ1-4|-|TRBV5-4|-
TGTGCCAGCACCCTGGGGGGGGGAAGAGGAGAAAAACTGTTTTTT
CASTLGGGRGEKLFF
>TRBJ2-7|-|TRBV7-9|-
TGTGCCAGCAGCTCGACCAACAAGGTGATGACTAACTTCTACGAGCAGTACTTC
CASSSTNKVMTNFYEQYF
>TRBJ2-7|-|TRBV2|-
TGTGCCAGCAGGGAGGGGATCTCCTACGAGCAGTACTTC
CASREGISYEQYF
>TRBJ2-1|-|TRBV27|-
TGTGCCAGCAGTCTGCCCGGCGGGGCTTCCTACAATGAGCAGTTCTTC
CASSLPGGASYNEQFF
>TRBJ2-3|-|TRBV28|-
TGTGCCAGCAGTGATCGCGGTGAGGATACGCAGTATTTT
CASSDRGEDTQYF
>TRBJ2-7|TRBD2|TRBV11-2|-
TGTGCCAGCAGCTTAGTTCCTAGCGGCTACGAGCAGTACTTC
CASSLVPSGYEQYF
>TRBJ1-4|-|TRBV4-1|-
TGCGCCAGCAGCTTTGGGGGGGCAACTAATGAAAAACTGTTTTTT
CASSFGGATNEKLFF
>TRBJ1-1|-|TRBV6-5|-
TGTGCCAGCAGAACAGGATCTAACACTGAAGCTTTCTTT
CASRTGSNTEAFF
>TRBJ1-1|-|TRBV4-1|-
TGCGCCAGCAGCCAAGGGGGGGCTGAAGCTTTCTTT
CASSQGGAEAFF
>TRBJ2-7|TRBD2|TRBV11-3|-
TGTGCCAGCAGCTTACCCATCATCGGGAGGCCGTCCTACGAGCAGTACTTC
CASSLPIIGRPSYEQYF
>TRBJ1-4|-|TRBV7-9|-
TGTGCCAGCAGCTCCTATAGGGAGGGGGAAAAACTGTTTTTT
CASSSYREGEKLFF
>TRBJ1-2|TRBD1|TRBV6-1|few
TGTGCCAGCTCCCCCGGGACAGAAGGAGTTGGGGGCTACACCTTC
CASSPGTEGVGGYTF
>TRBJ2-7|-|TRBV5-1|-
TGCGCCAGCAACGATGAGACAGTCTCCTACGAGCAGTACTTC
CASNDETVSYEQYF
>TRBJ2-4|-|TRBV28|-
TGTGCCAGCAGTTTTAATGGGCGAGATCTAGCCAAAAACATTCAGTACTTC
CASSFNGRDLAKNIQYF
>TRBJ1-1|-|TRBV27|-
TGTGCCAGCAGTTCCGTATTTATGAACACTGAAGCTTTCTTT
CASSSVFMNTEAFF
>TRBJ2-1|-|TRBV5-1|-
TGCGCCAGCAAACCCCTGTGGAGGAACGACAATGAGCAGTTCTTC
CASKPLWRNDNEQFF
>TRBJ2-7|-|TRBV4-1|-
TGCGCCAGCAGCCAAGGTTTTGGAGACGAGCAGTACTTC
CASSQGFGDEQYF
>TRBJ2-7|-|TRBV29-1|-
TGCAGCGTTCGGTCAGGGGGAGGCTACGAGCAGTACTTC
CSVRSGGGYEQYF
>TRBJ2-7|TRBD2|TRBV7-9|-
TGTGCCAGCAGCTTGGCGCAGGGACTAAGGGGCGAGCAGTACTTC
CASSLAQGLRGEQYF
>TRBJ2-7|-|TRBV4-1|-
TGCGCCAGCAGCCAAGTGTCGACAGTCGGGTCCTACGAGCAGTACTTC
CASSQVSTVGSYEQYF
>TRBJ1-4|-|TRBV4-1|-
TGCGCCAGCAGCCAAGTGGAGAAGGAAAAACTGTTTTTT
CASSQVEKEKLFF
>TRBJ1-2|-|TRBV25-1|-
TGTGCCAGCAGTGAAACGGGTGGGGTGGGACAACCTAATGGCTACACCTTC
CASSETGGVGQPNGYTF
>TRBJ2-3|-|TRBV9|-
TGTGCCAGCAGCACCCGGGACTGGAGCACAGATACGCAGTATTTT
CASSTRDWSTDTQYF
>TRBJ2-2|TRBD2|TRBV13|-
TGTGCCAGCAGCTTAGGGCGACTAGCCGCACAAAAGAACACCGGGGAGCTGTTTTTT
CASSLGRLAAQKNTGELFF
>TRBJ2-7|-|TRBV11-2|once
TGTGCCAGCACGGCCTATCGAGGGGAGCAGTACTTC
CASTAYRGEQYF
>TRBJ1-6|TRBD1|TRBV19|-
TGTGCCAGTACCCCGACAGGGGGCGGGTCACCCCTCCACTTT
CASTPTGGGSPLHF
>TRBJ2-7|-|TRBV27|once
TGTGCCAGCAGTCCAGGACAGAGACCATACGAGCAGTACTTC
CASSPGQRPYEQYF
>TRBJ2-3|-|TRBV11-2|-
TGTGCCAGCAGCCATCGCACAGATACGCAGTATTTT
CASSHRTDTQYF
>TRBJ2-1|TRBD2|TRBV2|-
TGTGCCAGCAGTAGTGGGAGGGCCTTGAATGAGCAGTTCTTC
CASSSGRALNEQFF